These 14 T cell receptor beta chains originate from one sample sequenced in a study of CD8 T cells in Susac syndrome. With random hexamers, 0.5 to 1 ug RNA was reverse transcribed. TCRdb passed the immunoSEQ multiplex PCR reads through MiXCR, listing each CDR3 protein once. The table includes about 80,000 distinct CDR3 sequences, 94% detected once. Specimen: CD8+ T cells from PBMCs. Receptors were obtained from a human donor in good health.

This chain uses TRBV5-4 with TRBJ2-3; possible D gene TRBD1, 7 bases. From germline, CDR1 is SGHNT and CDR2 YYREEE (reference sequence). The CDR3 has 13 amino acids. Trimming took off 4 bases at V and 5 bases at J, with 11 bases between the two ends. CDR3 loop: CASSGGGRDTQYF. For the CDR3, the DNA is TGTGCCAGCAGCGGAGGGGGCAGAGATACGCAGTATTTT.

The rearrangement joins TRBV24-1 to TRBJ2-1; 10 bases align to TRBD2. The CDR3 extends over 15 amino acids. The germline V gene encodes CDR1 KGHDR and CDR2 SFDVKD. V trimming: 4 bases; J trimming: 6 bases; junction bases outside the gene matches: 5. The CDR3 sequence: CATSDPASGGNEQFF. CDR3 bases: TGTGCCACCAGTGACCCAGCTAGCGGGGGCAATGAGCAGTTCTTC.

This chain links TRBV3-1 with TRBJ2-3; 11 bases align to TRBD2. The V gene's germline CDR1 is LGHDT and CDR2 YNNKEL (reference sequence). Trimming at V came to 6 bases and at J to 1 base, leaving 3 bases not matched to a gene. The CDR3 is made up of 15 amino acids. The CDR3 region has the DNA TGTGCCAGCAGTTCGACTAGCGGGGGCACAGATACGCAGTATTTT. Amino acids: CASSSTSGGTDTQYF.

The gene calls are TRBV7-8 and TRBJ2-1; unclear D gene. CDR1 and CDR2 from the germline V gene are SGHVS and FQNEAQ. The CDR3 is 14 amino acids. Deletions cut 1 base from V and 4 bases from J, with 8 bases between. CDR3 region: CASSLVPQYNEQFF. CDR3 bases: TGTGCCAGCAGCTTAGTACCTCAGTACAATGAGCAGTTCTTC.

The CDR3 sequence is CASLEAALNSPLHF. Here the CDR3 DNA reads TGTGCCAGCCTCGAGGCAGCACTTAATTCACCCCTCCACTTT. The rearrangement links TRBV6-6 to TRBJ1-6; D is uncertain. This CDR3 region has 14 residues. Germline CDR1 is MNHNY and CDR2 is SVGAGI (reference sequence). Trimming removed 8 bases from V and 6 bases from J, with 14 bases in between.

The chain carries TRBV9 and TRBJ2-3; the D is unclear. V lost 7 bases and J 2 bases, leaving 8 bases between the germline ends. Germline CDR1 reads SGDLS; CDR2 reads YYNGEE. The CDR3 is 12 amino acids. CDR3 protein: CASGHNTDTQYF. The CDR3 DNA reads TGTGCCAGCGGCCACAACACAGATACGCAGTATTTT.

The chain links TRBV15 to TRBJ1-6; 11 nucleotides align to TRBD1. The CDR3 totals 16 residues. V gave up 3 bases and J gave up 3 bases; unmatched junction bases: 1. Per the germline V gene, CDR1 is LNHNV and CDR2 is YYDKDF (reference sequence). This CDR3 is CATSRGTGGYNSPLHF. The DNA for the CDR3 is TGTGCCACCAGCAGGGGGACAGGGGGCTATAATTCACCCCTCCACTTT.

The chain couples TRBV4-1 to TRBJ2-1; 11 positions agree with TRBD1. V gave up 4 bases and J gave up 7 bases; unmatched junction bases: 12. CDR1 and CDR2 from the germline V gene are MGHRA and YSYEKL. The length of the CDR3 is 17 residues. In DNA, the CDR3 is TGCGCCAGCAGCCTCATACCCCCGGGACAGGGGGTGAATGAGCAGTTCTTC. Protein product: CASSLIPPGQGVNEQFF.

The chain couples TRBV20-1 to TRBJ1-2; no definite D call. Germline CDR1 and CDR2: DFQATT and SNEGSKA (reference sequence). The ends were cut back, 0 bases at V and 7 bases at J, with 18 bases in the middle. CDR3 length equals 15 residues. The CDR3 nucleotides read TGCAGTGCTAGAGATCGTACCGCCCCTGGGCCTGGCTACACCTTC. The encoded protein is CSARDRTAPGPGYTF.

This clonotype came up once. This chain's CDR3 is CASSLERTYNEQFF. CDR3 nucleotide sequence: TGTGCCAGCAGTTTGGAAAGAACCTACAATGAGCAGTTCTTC. The chain couples TRBV7-9 to TRBJ2-1; D is unresolved. This CDR3 contains 14 residues. The ends were cut back, 6 bases at V and 2 bases at J, with 11 bases in the middle. CDR1 SEHNR and CDR2 FQNEAQ come from the germline V gene (reference sequence).

The rearrangement joins TRBV2 to TRBJ2-3; D is ambiguous. This CDR3 has 14 residues. Deletions cut 11 bases from V and 5 bases from J, with 20 bases between. Per germline, CDR1 SNHLY and CDR2 FYNNEI. The CDR3 region is CAHPPTVKVDTQYF. The CDR3 DNA follows: TGTGCCCACCCACCAACAGTTAAGGTAGATACGCAGTATTTT. Using reference TRBV2 and TRBJ2-3 for the parts outside the CDR3, the full variable domain is EPEVTQTPSHQVTQMGQEVILRCVPISNHLYFYWYRQILGQKVEFLVSFYNNEISEKSEIFDDQFSVERPDGSNFTLKIRSTKLEDSAMYFCAHPPTVKVDTQYFGPGTRLTVL.

This chain links TRBV27 with TRBJ2-1; D not certain. The CDR3 contains 13 residues. Germline V gene lookup returns CDR1 MNHEY and CDR2 SMNVEV (reference sequence). V was trimmed by 0 bases and J by 4 bases, leaving 4 bases between them. Written as DNA, the CDR3 is TGTGCCAGCAGTTTATCGGAGTACAATGAGCAGTTCTTC. Encoded protein: CASSLSEYNEQFF.

In this sample, this clonotype turned up once. J is TRBJ2-7 and V is TRBV7-9; no firm D call. The germline V gene encodes CDR1 SEHNR and CDR2 FQNEAQ (reference sequence). This CDR3 has 13 residues. Trimming removed 5 bases at V and 0 bases at J, with 8 bases between. CDR3 bases: TGTGCCAGCAGCCCCGCCCTCTCCTACGAGCAGTACGTC. Its translation is CASSPALSYEQYV.

Details on this clonotype: The junction departs from germline at one end; a sequencing error may be responsible. This sequence joins TRBV6-5 and TRBJ2-5, with 9 bases matching TRBD1. Germline V gene sequence: CDR1 MNHEY, CDR2 SVGAGI. This CDR3 spans 15 amino acids. CDR3 protein: CASSYSGTGRETQYF. CDR3 nucleotide sequence: TGTGCCAGCAGCTACTCTGGGACAGGGAGAGAGACCCAGTACTTC.